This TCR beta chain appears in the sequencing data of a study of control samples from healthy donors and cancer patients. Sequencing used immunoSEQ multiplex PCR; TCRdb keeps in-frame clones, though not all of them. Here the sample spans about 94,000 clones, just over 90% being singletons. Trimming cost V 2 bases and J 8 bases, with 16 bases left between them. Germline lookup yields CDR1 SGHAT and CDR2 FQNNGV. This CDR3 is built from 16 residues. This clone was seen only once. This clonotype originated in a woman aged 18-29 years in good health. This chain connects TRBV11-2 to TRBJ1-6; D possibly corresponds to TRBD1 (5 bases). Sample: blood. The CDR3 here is CASSLWGSHLDSPLHF. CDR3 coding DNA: TGTGCCAGCAGCTTATGGGGCTCCCACCTGGATTCACCCCTCCACTTT.